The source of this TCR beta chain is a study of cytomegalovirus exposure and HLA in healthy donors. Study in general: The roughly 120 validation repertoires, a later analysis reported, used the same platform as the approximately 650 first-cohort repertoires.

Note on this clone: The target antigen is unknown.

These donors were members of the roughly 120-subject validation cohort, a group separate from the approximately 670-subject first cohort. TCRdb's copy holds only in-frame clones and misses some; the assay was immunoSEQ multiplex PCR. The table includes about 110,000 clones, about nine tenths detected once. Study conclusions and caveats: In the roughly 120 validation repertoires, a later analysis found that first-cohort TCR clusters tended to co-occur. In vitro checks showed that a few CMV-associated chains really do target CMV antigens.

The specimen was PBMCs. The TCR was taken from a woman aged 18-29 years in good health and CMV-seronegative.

The CDR3 here is CAWSLTGLAVHNEQFF. The CDR3 region has the DNA TGTGCCTGGAGCCTAACGGGACTAGCGGTCCACAATGAGCAGTTCTTC. This chain uses TRBV30 with TRBJ2-1; 11 nucleotides line up with TRBD2. The germline CDR1 and CDR2 sequences are GTSNPN and SVGIG (reference sequence). The CDR3 consists of 16 residues. With 3 bases clipped from V and 5 bases from J, the junction kept 9 bases outside the gene matches.